A single sample gave rise to the 5 T cell receptor beta chains below, sequenced in a study of T cells in Graves' hyperthyroidism and ophthalmopathy. Amplification targeted TCR beta CDR3 regions from RNA transcripts. With the HTBI primer set, the TCR CDR3 went through a first round of RT-PCR. TCRdb reprocessed the multiplex PCR reads with MiXCR, giving one entry per CDR3 protein. The sample records approximately 520,000 distinct CDR3 sequences, around 21% being singletons. The sequencing input was blood. The receptors come from a young man with Graves' hyperthyroidism.

This clonotype occurred many times. The V call is TRBV15, the J call TRBJ2-5; D is unresolved. Trimming removed 0 bases from V and 5 bases from J, with 4 bases in between. Germline V CDR1 and CDR2: LNHNV, YYDKDF (reference sequence). This CDR3 is 12 amino acids long. The CDR3 coding sequence is TGTGCCACCAGCAGAGATGAGGAGACCCAGTACTTC. It translates to CATSRDEETQYF.

This clonotype was observed a handful of times. This sequence joins TRBV6-1 and TRBJ1-5; 8 bases map to TRBD1. J was trimmed by 4 bases and V by 6 bases; bases with no gene match: 5. CDR1 is MNHNS and CDR2 is SASEGT in the germline V gene. This CDR3 region has 14 residues. CDR3 nucleotides: TGTGCCAGCAGGGCATGGACAGGGAATCAGCCCCAGCATTTT. Protein product: CASRAWTGNQPQHF.

This clonotype was recorded many times. V and J are TRBV4-1 and TRBJ1-2; 7 nucleotides match TRBD1. CDR3 length equals 14 residues. From germline, CDR1 is MGHRA and CDR2 YSYEKL. The J segment lost 4 bases and the V segment lost 9 bases, leaving 11 bases of the junction unmatched. The CDR3 coding sequence is TGCGCCAGGGGACTGACAGGGAGGCTCTATGGCTACACCTTC. This codes for CARGLTGRLYGYTF.

This clonotype was seen more than once but under ten times. The V call is TRBV2, the J call TRBJ2-2; 13 bases align to TRBD2. The CDR3 loop spans 17 amino acids. Germline V gene data show CDR1 as SNHLY and CDR2 as FYNNEI. The ends lost 2 bases at V and 2 bases at J; junction bases unmatched: 2. CDR3 in DNA: TGTGCCAGCAGTGAAACTAGCGGGGGGGTAAACACCGGGGAGCTGTTTTTT. The encoded protein is CASSETSGGVNTGELFF.

This clonotype was counted at least ten times. The chain carries TRBV5-5 and TRBJ1-5; D is undetermined. Trimming stripped 0 bases from V and 7 bases from J, with 11 bases between. The length of the CDR3 is 14 residues. Germline V gene lookup returns CDR1 SGHKS and CDR2 YYEKEE (reference sequence). The CDR3 reads CASSLEEGMQPQHF. In DNA form, the CDR3 reads TGTGCCAGCAGCTTGGAGGAGGGTATGCAGCCCCAGCATTTT.